A few counts support the clone carrying this TCR beta chain. Its cognate antigen is unknown. The data derive from a study of blood T cells in healthy people across ages. Through a sample-barcoded 5' primer and a J-beta primer mix, a second PCR was run for roughly 6 to 12 cycles. TCRdb called the 5' RACE reads again in MiXCR, with one record for every CDR3 protein. The sample gives 600,000 to 1,000,000 distinct CDR3 sequences, approximately 25% of which show up once; 3% to 4% is in the top ten. Each sample yielded at least 6 million isolated PBMCs. The CDR3 is 14 residues long. CDR1 is DFQATT and CDR2 is SNEGSKA in the germline V gene (reference sequence). V shed 2 bases and J shed 6 bases, with 17 bases lying between them. Study results and caveats: Per-million-T-cell TCR beta diversity fell roughly linearly with age.

The same sample was also used in a study of T cells of mothers and their children. From that report: Each mother yielded more than 8.5 million TCR beta CDR3 reads. Each child yielded 2.5 million to 3 million reads.

This receptor was taken from a boy between 10 and 17 years old in good health. Sequenced input: blood. J is TRBJ2-7 and V is TRBV20-1, with a possible D match to TRBD1 (5 bases). This CDR3 reads CSARPFSGASEQYF. The CDR3 region has the DNA TGCAGTGCTAGACCCTTTAGTGGGGCCTCCGAGCAGTACTTC.